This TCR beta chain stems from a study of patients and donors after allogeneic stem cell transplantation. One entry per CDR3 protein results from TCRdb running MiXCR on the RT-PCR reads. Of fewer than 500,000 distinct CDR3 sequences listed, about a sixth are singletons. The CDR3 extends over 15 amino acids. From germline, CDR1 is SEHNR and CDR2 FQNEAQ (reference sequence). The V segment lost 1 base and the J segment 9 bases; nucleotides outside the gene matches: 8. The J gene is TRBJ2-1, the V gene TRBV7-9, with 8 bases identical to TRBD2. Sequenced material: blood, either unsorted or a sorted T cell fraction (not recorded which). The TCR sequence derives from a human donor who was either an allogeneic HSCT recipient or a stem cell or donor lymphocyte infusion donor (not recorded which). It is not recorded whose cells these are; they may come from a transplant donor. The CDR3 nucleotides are TGTGCCAGCAGCTTAGGAGCGGGAGAGATTGGTGAGCAGTTCTTC. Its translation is CASSLGAGEIGEQFF.